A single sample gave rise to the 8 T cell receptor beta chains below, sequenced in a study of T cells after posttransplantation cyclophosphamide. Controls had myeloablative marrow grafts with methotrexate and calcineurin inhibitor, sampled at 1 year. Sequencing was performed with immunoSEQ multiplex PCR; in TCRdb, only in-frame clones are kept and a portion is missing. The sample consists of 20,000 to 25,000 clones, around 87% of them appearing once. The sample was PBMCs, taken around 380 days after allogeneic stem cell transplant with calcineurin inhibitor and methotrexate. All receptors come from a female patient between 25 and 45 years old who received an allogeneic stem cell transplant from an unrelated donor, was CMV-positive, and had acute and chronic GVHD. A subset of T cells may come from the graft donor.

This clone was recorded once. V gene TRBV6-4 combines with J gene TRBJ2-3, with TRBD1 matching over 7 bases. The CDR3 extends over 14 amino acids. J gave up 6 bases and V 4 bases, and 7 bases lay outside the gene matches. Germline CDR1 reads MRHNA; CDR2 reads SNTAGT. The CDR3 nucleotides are TGTGCCAGCAGTGTTCAGGGGGAGTCGGATACGCAGTATTTT. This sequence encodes CASSVQGESDTQYF.

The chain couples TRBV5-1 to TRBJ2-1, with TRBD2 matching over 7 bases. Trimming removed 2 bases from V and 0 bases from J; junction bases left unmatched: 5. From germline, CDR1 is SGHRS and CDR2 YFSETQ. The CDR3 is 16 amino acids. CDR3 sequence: CASSFLPSGSYNEQFF. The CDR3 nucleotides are TGCGCCAGCAGCTTTCTTCCTAGCGGCTCCTACAATGAGCAGTTCTTC.

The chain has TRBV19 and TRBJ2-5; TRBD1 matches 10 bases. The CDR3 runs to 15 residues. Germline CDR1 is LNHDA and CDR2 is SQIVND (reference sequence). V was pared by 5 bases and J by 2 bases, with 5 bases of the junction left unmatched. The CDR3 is CASSSPGQGQETQYF. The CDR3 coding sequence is TGTGCCAGTAGTTCCCCGGGACAGGGGCAAGAGACCCAGTACTTC.

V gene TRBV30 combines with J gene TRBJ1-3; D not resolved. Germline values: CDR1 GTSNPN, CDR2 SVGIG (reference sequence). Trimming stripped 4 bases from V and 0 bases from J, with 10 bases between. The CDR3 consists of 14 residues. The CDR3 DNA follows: TGTGCCTGGACGATCGGTGTCTCTGGAAACACCATATATTTT. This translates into CAWTIGVSGNTIYF. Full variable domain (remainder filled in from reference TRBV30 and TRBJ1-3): SQTIHQWPATLVQPVGSPLSLECTVEGTSNPNLYWYRQAAGRGLQLLFYSVGIGQISSEVPQNLSASRPQDRQFILSSKKLLLSDSGFYLCAWTIGVSGNTIYFGEGSWLTVV.

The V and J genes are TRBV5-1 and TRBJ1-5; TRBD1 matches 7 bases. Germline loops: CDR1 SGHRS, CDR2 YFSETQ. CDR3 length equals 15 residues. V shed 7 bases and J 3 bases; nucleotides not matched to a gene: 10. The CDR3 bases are TGCGCCAGCTCAGAGGGGACAGATGTCAATCAGCCCCAGCATTTT. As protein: CASSEGTDVNQPQHF.

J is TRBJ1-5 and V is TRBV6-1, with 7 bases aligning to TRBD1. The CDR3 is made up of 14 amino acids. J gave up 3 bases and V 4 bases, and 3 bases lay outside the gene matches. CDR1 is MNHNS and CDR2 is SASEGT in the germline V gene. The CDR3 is CASSAGQHNQPQHF. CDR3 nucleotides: TGTGCCAGCAGTGCGGGACAGCACAATCAGCCCCAGCATTTT.

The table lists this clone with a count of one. The chain's CDR3 is CASSGTGGKQYF. The CDR3 DNA follows: TGTGCCAGCAGCGGGACGGGAGGCAAGCAGTACTTC. V is TRBV11-2 and J is TRBJ2-7, with 7 bases identical to TRBD2. With 5 bases clipped from V and 8 bases from J, the junction kept 6 bases outside the gene matches. The CDR3 extends over 12 amino acids. Germline V gene data show CDR1 as SGHAT and CDR2 as FQNNGV.

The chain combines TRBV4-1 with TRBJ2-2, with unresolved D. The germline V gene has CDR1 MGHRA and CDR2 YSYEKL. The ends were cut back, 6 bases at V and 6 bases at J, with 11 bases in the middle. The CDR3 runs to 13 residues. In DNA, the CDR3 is TGCGCCAGCAGAACCGGAGTATCCGGGGAGCTGTTTTTT. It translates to CASRTGVSGELFF.